Listed below are T cell receptor beta chains from one sample, sequenced in a study of blood T cell repertoires in COVID-19. TCRdb's table, derived via immunoSEQ multiplex PCR, lists solely in-frame clones and lacks some. The sample holds some 210,000 clones, 84% seen once. Sequencing used peripheral blood. The origin of the receptors is a human donor in a cohort sampled during active COVID-19. CDR3s include the opening cysteine and the closing phenylalanine or tryptophan. A D gene is named only where the DNA matches it firmly. Clone size is stated in some rows and not others, as once, few, many or a class when expanded.

clone size | J gene | V gene | D gene | CDR3 DNA | CDR3 protein
- | TRBJ2-3 | TRBV24-1 | TRBD1 | TGTGCCACCAGTGCCCCTTGGGGGACAGGGGGCGCTTATACGCAGTATTTT | CATSAPWGTGGAYTQYF
once | TRBJ1-5 | TRBV6-5 | - | TGTGCCAGCAGGAGGTATAGCAATCAGCCCCAGCATTTT | CASRRYSNQPQHF
- | TRBJ2-3 | TRBV6-1 | - | TGTGCCAGCAGTGACGGGAGTATCCCTTCGGGAGATACGCAGTATTTT | CASSDGSIPSGDTQYF
- | TRBJ2-2 | TRBV19 | - | TGTGCCAGTAGTTGGGAGTTGTACACCGGGGAGCTGTTTTTT | CASSWELYTGELFF
- | TRBJ2-3 | TRBV5-1 | TRBD1 | TGCGCCAGCACCGGACAGGGAAGGGGAGATACGCAGTATTTT | CASTGQGRGDTQYF
- | TRBJ1-1 | TRBV5-4 | TRBD1 | TGTGCCAGCAGCCTGAGGACAGGAGCTATACCAACGAACACTGAAGCTTTCTTT | CASSLRTGAIPTNTEAFF
once | TRBJ1-4 | TRBV19 | TRBD1 | TGTGCCAGTAGTATAGGCGGGACAGGGCGAGAAAAACTGTTTTTT | CASSIGGTGREKLFF
few | TRBJ2-1 | TRBV12-3/TRBV12-4 | - | TGTGCCAGCAGTTTATTAATGTACAATGAGCAGTTCTTC | CASSLLMYNEQFF
- | TRBJ1-5 | TRBV6-5 | - | TGTGCCAGCAGTTACGGGGGGGAACTTGGGCCCCAGCATTTT | CASSYGGELGPQHF
- | TRBJ2-5 | TRBV5-8 | - | TGTGCCAGCAGCTTGGTAGGGGCAGAGGAGACCCAGTACTTC | CASSLVGAEETQYF
- | TRBJ1-1 | TRBV12-3/TRBV12-4 | - | TGTGCCAGCACCCGTCCGGGAGGCACTGAAGCTTTCTTT | CASTRPGGTEAFF
- | TRBJ1-2 | TRBV30 | - | TGTGCCGGAGGCCGCTATGGCTACACCTTC | CAGGRYGYTF
- | TRBJ1-5 | TRBV2 | - | TGTGCCAGCAGTGGATGGGGAGGCAATCAGCCCCAGCATTTT | CASSGWGGNQPQHF
few | TRBJ2-3 | TRBV6-5 | - | TGTGCCAGCAGGTTTCGGGGGAACTCAGATACGCAGTATTTT | CASRFRGNSDTQYF
once | TRBJ2-1 | TRBV3-1/TRBV3-2 | - | TGTGCCAGCAGCCAAGTGCGCAATGAGCAGTTCTTC | CASSQVRNEQFF
once | TRBJ1-4 | TRBV13 | - | TGTGCCAGCAGCCTCTCCCCAACAAGTAATGAAAAACTGTTTTTT | CASSLSPTSNEKLFF
- | TRBJ2-1 | TRBV13 | TRBD1 | TGTGCCAGCAGCGGGGGACAGGGCCCCTACAATGAGCAGTTCTTC | CASSGGQGPYNEQFF
- | TRBJ2-1 | TRBV3-1/TRBV3-2 | TRBD2 | TGTGCCAGCTGCTTAGGACTAGCGGGAGGGTGTGAGCAGTTCTTC | CASCLGLAGGCEQFF
- | TRBJ1-5 | TRBV28 | - | TGTGCCAGCAGTTTGGAACAGCTCAGTCAGCCCCAGCATTTT | CASSLEQLSQPQHF
- | TRBJ1-1 | TRBV21-1 | - | TGTGCCAGCACCTCACCCCGGGACAGGGGTTATTTGAACACTGAAGCTTTCTTT | CASTSPRDRGYLNTEAFF
- | TRBJ1-4 | TRBV19 | TRBD1 | TGTGCCAGTAGTGCGACAGGGGGCGTGGGAAAACTGTTTTTT | CASSATGGVGKLFF
- | TRBJ2-7 | TRBV5-1 | TRBD1 | TGCGCCAGCAGCGGAGCGGGACAGGGGTTTTCCTACGAGCAGTACTTC | CASSGAGQGFSYEQYF
few | TRBJ1-2 | TRBV5-1 | - | TGCGCCAGCAGCTTGGGAGACAGTAACGGCTACACCTTC | CASSLGDSNGYTF
- | TRBJ1-5 | TRBV10-3 | - | TGTGCCATCAGTGAGTGGGAGGAAGGGCCCCAGCATTTT | CAISEWEEGPQHF
- | TRBJ1-3 | TRBV6-5 | - | TGTGCCAGCAGCTCCCCCGGGGGGGCGCACACCATATATTTT | CASSSPGGAHTIYF
- | TRBJ2-7 | TRBV28 | - | TGTGCCAGCAGTTTAAAATGGGTGTGGGGCACACAACTTCCTTCCTACGAGCAGTACTTC | CASSLKWVWGTQLPSYEQYF
- | TRBJ2-2 | TRBV3-1/TRBV3-2 | - | TGTGCCAGCAGCCGAGGGGGCGGGGAGCTGTTTTTT | CASSRGGGELFF
- | TRBJ2-3 | TRBV6-5 | - | TGTGCCAGCAGCCGGACTGGACGACTCACAGATACGCAGTATTTT | CASSRTGRLTDTQYF
- | TRBJ2-1 | TRBV6-6 | TRBD2 | TGTGCCAGCAGGCGCACTACTAGCGCTGTAAATGAGCAGTTCTTC | CASRRTTSAVNEQFF
- | TRBJ2-7 | TRBV19 | - | TGTGCCAGTAGTATTAGCTCCGGGAATGCCTACGAGCAGTACTTC | CASSISSGNAYEQYF
- | TRBJ2-3 | TRBV18 | TRBD2 | TGTGCCAGCTCACCCGCAGCGGGAGGGCCGGGTACGCAGTATTTT | CASSPAAGGPGTQYF
few | TRBJ2-2 | TRBV4-2 | TRBD1 | TGTGCCAGCAGCCAAAAGGGGACAGGGAGCGACACCGGGGAGCTGTTTTTT | CASSQKGTGSDTGELFF
- | TRBJ1-6 | TRBV4-1 | TRBD1 | TGCGCCAGCAGCCAGGGACAGGGCCGCTCACCCCTCCACTTT | CASSQGQGRSPLHF
- | TRBJ1-1 | TRBV27 | - | TGTGCCAGCAGTTTATCGCGGGCCTTGGGTGAAGCTTTCTTT | CASSLSRALGEAFF
once | TRBJ1-2 | TRBV14 | - | TGTGCCAGCAGCCAAGAGCAGGGAGGAGTTATTAACTATGGCTACACCTTC | CASSQEQGGVINYGYTF
once | TRBJ1-2 | TRBV19 | - | TGTGCCAGCAAGGGTACCCCAGGGGTGGACTTCTATGGCTACACCTTC | CASKGTPGVDFYGYTF
- | TRBJ1-5 | TRBV7-9 | - | TGTGCCAGCAGCTTAGGGGGAGATCAGCCCCAGCATTTT | CASSLGGDQPQHF
- | TRBJ2-3 | TRBV11-2 | - | TGTGCCAGCAGCTTATTTCGGGAATCAGATACGCAGTATTTT | CASSLFRESDTQYF
- | TRBJ2-5 | TRBV27 | TRBD1 | TGTGCCAGCAGGAAAAGACAGGGACGTGAGACCCAGTACTTC | CASRKRQGRETQYF
- | TRBJ2-3 | TRBV28 | - | TGTGCCAGCAGTTTATTCATCGGGGGTTTAAAGTCAGATACGCAGTATTTT | CASSLFIGGLKSDTQYF
- | TRBJ2-5 | TRBV19 | - | TGTGCCAGTAGTGGACAGCTAAGTCAAGAGACCCAGTACTTC | CASSGQLSQETQYF
- | TRBJ2-7 | TRBV11-2 | TRBD2 | TGTGCCAGCAGCCTGGCGGGGGGGACCTACGAGCAGTACTTC | CASSLAGGTYEQYF
- | TRBJ1-6 | TRBV28 | - | TGTGCCAGCTGTTCACTGGGGGGGGGCGGGAATTCACCCCTCCACTTT | CASCSLGGGGNSPLHF
- | TRBJ1-4 | TRBV5-8 | - | TGTGCCAGCAGCCCTCTCGGCGGGAATGAAAAACTGTTTTTT | CASSPLGGNEKLFF
few | TRBJ2-5 | TRBV28 | TRBD2 | TGTGCCAGCAGTCCCCCGGGGGGATTAGGGACCCAGTACTTC | CASSPPGGLGTQYF
- | TRBJ1-2 | TRBV29-1 | - | TGCAGCGCCACAGGAATCTATGGCTACACCTTC | CSATGIYGYTF
few | TRBJ1-3 | TRBV5-6 | TRBD1 | TGTGCCAGCAGCTTGGACAGGGGGAGCGGAAACACCATATATTTT | CASSLDRGSGNTIYF
once | TRBJ1-6 | TRBV4-1 | TRBD1 | TGCGCCAGCAGCGAAGAGGGACAGGGGCAATCACCCCTCCACTTT | CASSEEGQGQSPLHF
- | TRBJ1-2 | TRBV4-1 | TRBD1 | TGCGCCAGCAGCCACCCGGGACAGACTACTAACTATGGCTACACCTTC | CASSHPGQTTNYGYTF
- | TRBJ2-5 | TRBV6-6 | - | TGTGCCAGCAGTTACTGGGGCTCAGAGACCCAGTACTTC | CASSYWGSETQYF
- | TRBJ2-2 | TRBV5-4 | TRBD1 | TGTGCCAGCAGCGATTCCGGGACAGCGAACACCGGGGAGCTGTTTTTT | CASSDSGTANTGELFF
- | TRBJ2-5 | TRBV7-7 | - | TGTGCTAGCAGCTTTGGACAGCCCTTCACCCAAGAGACCCAGTACTTC | CASSFGQPFTQETQYF
- | TRBJ2-5 | TRBV6-2/TRBV6-3 | TRBD1 | TGTGCCAGCAGTTACCCCTATGGTCCCGGGACAGGGCTAGAGACCCAGTACTTC | CASSYPYGPGTGLETQYF
- | TRBJ2-3 | TRBV5-6 | TRBD1 | TGTGCCAGCAGGACGACAGGGGGCGGCGATACGCAGTATTTT | CASRTTGGGDTQYF
once | TRBJ1-1 | TRBV6-5 | TRBD1 | TGTGCCAGCAGGGGGACAGAGGGGGTTATCGGTGAAGCTTTCTTT | CASRGTEGVIGEAFF
- | TRBJ2-2 | TRBV11-3 | - | TGTGCCAGCAGCTCCTCGGGGGGCCTAACCGGGGAGCTGTTTTTT | CASSSSGGLTGELFF
- | TRBJ2-1 | TRBV25-1 | TRBD2 | TGTGCCAGCAGCCCAGCGGGAGGAGACTACAATGAGCAGTTCTTC | CASSPAGGDYNEQFF
- | TRBJ1-4 | TRBV4-1 | - | TGCGCCAGCAGCGCGGGTCTAGCTAATGAAAAACTGTTTTTT | CASSAGLANEKLFF